This T cell receptor beta chain came from a study of blood T cell repertoires in COVID-19. The overall study: Samples came from the United States, Italy and Spain, spanning acute and convalescent COVID-19.

The Seattle patients, enrolled during active infection, were followed longitudinally. The V segment lost 5 bases and the J segment 9 bases; nucleotides outside the gene matches: 10. This CDR3 spans 13 amino acids. This clone was detected once. Authors' data handling: Reference gene primers were amplified, and this amplification served to estimate nucleated cell counts. Some clones are missing from TCRdb's copy, which holds only in-frame ones; the method was immunoSEQ multiplex PCR. V, J and clone size were drawn from that table, and D and trimming were deduced from the DNA. Of around 260,000 clones in the sample, 91% were seen once.

This TCR came from a woman aged 30 to 39 with COVID-19, enrolled during active disease. The sequenced sample was peripheral blood. This chain uses TRBV12-3 or TRBV12-4 with TRBJ2-7, with TRBD1 identical over 7 bases. DNA of the CDR3: TGTGCCAGCAGTCACCGACAGGGCCCCCGGCAGTACTTC. It encodes CASSHRQGPRQYF.